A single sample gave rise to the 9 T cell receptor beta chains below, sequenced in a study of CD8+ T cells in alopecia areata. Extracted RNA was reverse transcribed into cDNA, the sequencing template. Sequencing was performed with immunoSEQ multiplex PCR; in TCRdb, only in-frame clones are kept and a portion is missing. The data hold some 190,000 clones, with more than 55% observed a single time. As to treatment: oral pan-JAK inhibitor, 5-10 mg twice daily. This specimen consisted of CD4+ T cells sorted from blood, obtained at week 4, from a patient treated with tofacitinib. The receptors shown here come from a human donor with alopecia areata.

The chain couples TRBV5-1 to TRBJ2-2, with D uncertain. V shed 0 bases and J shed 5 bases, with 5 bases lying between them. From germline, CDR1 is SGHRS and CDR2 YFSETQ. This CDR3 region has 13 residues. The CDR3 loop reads CASSLGTTGELFF. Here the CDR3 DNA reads TGCGCCAGCAGCTTGGGAACTACCGGGGAGCTGTTTTTT.

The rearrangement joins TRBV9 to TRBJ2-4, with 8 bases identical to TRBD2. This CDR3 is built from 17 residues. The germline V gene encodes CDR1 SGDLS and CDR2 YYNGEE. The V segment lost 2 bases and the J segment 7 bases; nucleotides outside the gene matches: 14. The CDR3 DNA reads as TGTGCCAGCAGCGTCTCCCTCCACCCCGGGGGGGGGAACATTCAGTACTTC. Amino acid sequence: CASSVSLHPGGGNIQYF.

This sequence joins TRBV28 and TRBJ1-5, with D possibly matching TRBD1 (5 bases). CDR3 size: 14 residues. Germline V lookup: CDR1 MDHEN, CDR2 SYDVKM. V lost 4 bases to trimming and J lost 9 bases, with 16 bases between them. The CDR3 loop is CASSYHQGGGPQHF. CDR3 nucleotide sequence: TGTGCCAGCAGTTACCATCAGGGTGGGGGGCCCCAGCATTTT.

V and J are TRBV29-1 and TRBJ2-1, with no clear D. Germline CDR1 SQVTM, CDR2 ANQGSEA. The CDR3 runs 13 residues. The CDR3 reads CTSPRGFYNEQFF. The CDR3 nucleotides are TGCACCTCCCCGAGAGGCTTTTACAATGAGCAGTTCTTC.

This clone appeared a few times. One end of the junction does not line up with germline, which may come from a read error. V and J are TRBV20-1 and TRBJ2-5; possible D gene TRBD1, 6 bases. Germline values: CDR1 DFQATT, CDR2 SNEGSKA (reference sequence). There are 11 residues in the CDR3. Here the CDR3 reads CSATPRTQGHF. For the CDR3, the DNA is TGCAGTGCCACTCCGCGAACCCAGGGGCACTTC.

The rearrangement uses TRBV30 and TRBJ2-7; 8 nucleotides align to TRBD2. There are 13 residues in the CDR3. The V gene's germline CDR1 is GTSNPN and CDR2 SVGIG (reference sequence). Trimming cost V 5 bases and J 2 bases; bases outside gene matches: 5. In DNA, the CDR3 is TGTGCCTGGGGGCTAGCGGGTCCCTACGAGCAGTACTTC. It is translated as CAWGLAGPYEQYF.

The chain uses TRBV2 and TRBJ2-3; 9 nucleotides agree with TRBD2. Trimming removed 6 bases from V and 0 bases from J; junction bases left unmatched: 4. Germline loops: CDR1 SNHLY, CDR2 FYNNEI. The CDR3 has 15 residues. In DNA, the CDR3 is TGTGCCAGCAGCCTAGCGGGAATCAGCACAGATACGCAGTATTTT. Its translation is CASSLAGISTDTQYF.

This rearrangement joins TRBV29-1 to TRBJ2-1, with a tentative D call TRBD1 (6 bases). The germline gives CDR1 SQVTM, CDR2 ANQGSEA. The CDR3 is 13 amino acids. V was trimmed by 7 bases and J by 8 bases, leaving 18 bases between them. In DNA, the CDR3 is TGCAGCGCACGGGTGGGGGCCGGGGATGAGCAGTTCTTC. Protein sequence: CSARVGAGDEQFF.

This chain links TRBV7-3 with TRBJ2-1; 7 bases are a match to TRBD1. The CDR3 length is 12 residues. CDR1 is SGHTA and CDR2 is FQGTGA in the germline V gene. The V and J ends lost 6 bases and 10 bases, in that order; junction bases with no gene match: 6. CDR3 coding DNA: TGTGCCAGCAGTTCGACAGGGTCCGAGCAGTTCTTC. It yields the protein CASSSTGSEQFF.